The next 3 T cell receptor beta chains were all read from a single sample in a study of blood T cell repertoires in COVID-19. Repertoires were generated with immunoSEQ multiplex PCR, while TCRdb's copy carries only in-frame clones and drops some. This sample has over 85,000 clones; 80% to 90% occur once, and the top ten carry about 1.2%. Sample: peripheral blood. The origin of the receptors is a human donor in a cohort sampled during active COVID-19.

J is TRBJ2-5 and V is TRBV6-2 or TRBV6-3, with TRBD2 matching over 11 bases. Trimming took 0 bases from V and 5 from J; bases not matched to a gene: 2. Germline V CDR1 and CDR2: MNHEY, SVGEGT. The CDR3 is 15 residues long. This chain's CDR3 is CASSYSPSGRETQYF. The CDR3 nucleotides read TGTGCCAGCAGTTACTCGCCTAGCGGGAGGGAGACCCAGTACTTC.

V and J are TRBV6-5 and TRBJ2-1, with a weak D call TRBD2 (7 bases). Germline CDR1 reads MNHEY; CDR2 reads SVGAGI. This CDR3 contains 16 residues. Trimming pared 4 bases from V and 3 bases from J, leaving 16 bases between. The CDR3 bases are TGTGCCAGCAGTTCAACGAGGGGGGGGGTCTACAATGAGCAGTTCTTC. Translating it yields CASSSTRGGVYNEQFF.

This rearrangement joins TRBV28 to TRBJ2-3, with D tentatively TRBD2 (5 bases). This CDR3 region has 13 residues. Trimming cost V 10 bases and J 3 bases, with 14 bases left between them. CDR1 and CDR2 (germline): MDHEN, SYDVKM. The DNA for the CDR3 is TGTGCCACCACACGGGGTTTTACAGATACGCAGTATTTT. It specifies CATTRGFTDTQYF.